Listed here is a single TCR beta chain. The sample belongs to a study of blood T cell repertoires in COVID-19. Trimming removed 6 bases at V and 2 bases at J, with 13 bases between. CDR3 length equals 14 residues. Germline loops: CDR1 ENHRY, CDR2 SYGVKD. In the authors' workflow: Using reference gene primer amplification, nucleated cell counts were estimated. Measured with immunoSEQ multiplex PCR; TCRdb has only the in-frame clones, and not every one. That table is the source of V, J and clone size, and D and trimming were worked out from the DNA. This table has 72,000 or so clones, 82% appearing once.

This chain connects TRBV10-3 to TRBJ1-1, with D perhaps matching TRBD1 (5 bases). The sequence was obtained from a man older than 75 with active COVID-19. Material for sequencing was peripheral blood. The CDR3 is CAIRNGQGNTEAFF. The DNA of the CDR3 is TGTGCCATCAGGAATGGCCAGGGAAACACTGAAGCTTTCTTT.